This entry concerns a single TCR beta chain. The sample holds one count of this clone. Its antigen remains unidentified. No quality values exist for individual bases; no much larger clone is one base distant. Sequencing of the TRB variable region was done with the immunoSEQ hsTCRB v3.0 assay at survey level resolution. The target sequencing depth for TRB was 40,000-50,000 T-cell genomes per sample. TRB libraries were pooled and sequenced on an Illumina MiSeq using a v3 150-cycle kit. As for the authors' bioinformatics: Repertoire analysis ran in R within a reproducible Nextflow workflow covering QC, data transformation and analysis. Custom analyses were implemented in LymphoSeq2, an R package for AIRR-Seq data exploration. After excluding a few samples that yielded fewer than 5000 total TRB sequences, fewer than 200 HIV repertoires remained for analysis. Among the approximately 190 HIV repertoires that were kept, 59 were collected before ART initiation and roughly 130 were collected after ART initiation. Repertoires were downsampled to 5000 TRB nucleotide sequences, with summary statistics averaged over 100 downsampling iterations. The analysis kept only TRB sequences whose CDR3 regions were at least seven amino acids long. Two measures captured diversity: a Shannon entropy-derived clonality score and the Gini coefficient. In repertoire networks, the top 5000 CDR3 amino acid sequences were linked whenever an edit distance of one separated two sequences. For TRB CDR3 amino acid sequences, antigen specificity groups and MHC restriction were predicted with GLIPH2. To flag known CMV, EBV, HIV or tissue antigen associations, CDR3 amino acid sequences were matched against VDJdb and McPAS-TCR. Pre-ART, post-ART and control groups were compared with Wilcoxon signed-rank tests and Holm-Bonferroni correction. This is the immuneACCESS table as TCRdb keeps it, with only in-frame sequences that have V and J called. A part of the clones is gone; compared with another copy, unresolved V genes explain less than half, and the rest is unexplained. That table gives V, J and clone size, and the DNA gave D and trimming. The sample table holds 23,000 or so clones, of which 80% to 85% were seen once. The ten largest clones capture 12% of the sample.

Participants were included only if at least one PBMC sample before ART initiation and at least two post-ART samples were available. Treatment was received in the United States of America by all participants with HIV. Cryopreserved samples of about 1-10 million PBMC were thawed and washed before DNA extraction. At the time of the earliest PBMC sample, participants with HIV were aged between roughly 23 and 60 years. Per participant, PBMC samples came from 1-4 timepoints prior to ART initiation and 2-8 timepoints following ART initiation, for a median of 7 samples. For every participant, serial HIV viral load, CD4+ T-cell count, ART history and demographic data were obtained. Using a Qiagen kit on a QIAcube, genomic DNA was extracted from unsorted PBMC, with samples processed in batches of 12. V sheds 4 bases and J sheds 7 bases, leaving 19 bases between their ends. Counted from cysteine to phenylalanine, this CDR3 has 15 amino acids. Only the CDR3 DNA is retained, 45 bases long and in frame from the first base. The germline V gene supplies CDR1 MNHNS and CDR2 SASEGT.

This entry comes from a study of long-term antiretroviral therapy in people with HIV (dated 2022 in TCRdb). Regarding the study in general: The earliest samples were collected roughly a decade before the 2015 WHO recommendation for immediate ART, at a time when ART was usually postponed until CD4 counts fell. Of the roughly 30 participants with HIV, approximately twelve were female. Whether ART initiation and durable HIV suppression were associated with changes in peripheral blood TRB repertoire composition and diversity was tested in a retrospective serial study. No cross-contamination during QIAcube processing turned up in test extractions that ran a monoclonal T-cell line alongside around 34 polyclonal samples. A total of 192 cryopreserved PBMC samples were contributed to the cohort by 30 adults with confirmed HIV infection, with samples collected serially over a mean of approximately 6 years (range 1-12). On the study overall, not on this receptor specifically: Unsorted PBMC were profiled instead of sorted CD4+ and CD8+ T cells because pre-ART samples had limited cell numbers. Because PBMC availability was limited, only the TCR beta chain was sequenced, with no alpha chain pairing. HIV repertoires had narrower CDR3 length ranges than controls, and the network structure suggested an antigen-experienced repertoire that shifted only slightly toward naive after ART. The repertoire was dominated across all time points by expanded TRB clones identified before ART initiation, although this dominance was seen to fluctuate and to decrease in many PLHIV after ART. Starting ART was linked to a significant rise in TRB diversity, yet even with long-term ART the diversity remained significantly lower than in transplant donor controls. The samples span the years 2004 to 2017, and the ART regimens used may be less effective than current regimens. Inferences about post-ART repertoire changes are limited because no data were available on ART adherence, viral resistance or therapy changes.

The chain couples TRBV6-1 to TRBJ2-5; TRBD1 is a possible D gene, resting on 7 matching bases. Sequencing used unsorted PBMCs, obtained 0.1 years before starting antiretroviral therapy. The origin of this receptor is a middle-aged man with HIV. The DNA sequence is TGTGCCAGCAGTGGACAGGGACAACCCGGGGGGACCCAGTACTTC. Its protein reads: CASSGQGQPGGTQYF.